This passage covers 2 T cell receptor beta chains from one sample sequenced in a study of blood T cell repertoires in COVID-19. TCRdb keeps only in-frame clones here, not all; method: immunoSEQ multiplex PCR. The sample yields 150,000 to 250,000 clones, roughly 77% seen once. Sequencing input: peripheral blood. The origin of the receptors is a woman aged 35 to 49 with COVID-19, enrolled during active disease.

CDR3 loop: CASSPEKTRADTQYF. The CDR3 DNA follows: TGTGCCAGCAGCCCCGAAAAGACTAGGGCAGATACGCAGTATTTT. The chain uses TRBV3-1 (or the pseudogene TRBV3-2) and TRBJ2-3; a weak D match, TRBD2 (6 bases). Trimming pared 4 bases from V and 4 bases from J, leaving 15 bases between. Germline lookup yields CDR1 LGHDT and CDR2 YNNKEL (reference sequence). There are 15 residues in the CDR3.

The chain recombines TRBV2 with TRBJ2-3; the match to TRBD1 covers 9 bases. The CDR3 has 15 amino acids. V dropped 6 bases and J dropped 1; count of bases not matched to a gene: 5. Germline V gene data show CDR1 as SNHLY and CDR2 as FYNNEI. In nucleotides, the CDR3 is TGTGCCAGCAGCGGCCGGGACAGGGGCACAGATACGCAGTATTTT. Residues: CASSGRDRGTDTQYF.